The rows below give T cell receptor beta chains drawn from one sample of a study of blood T cell repertoires in COVID-19. Libraries were prepared by immunoSEQ multiplex PCR; TCRdb keeps only in-frame clonotypes and omits some of them. The profile covers hundreds of thousands of clones, with under 90% appearing a single time and approximately 4% taken by the ten largest. The specimen sequenced was PBMCs or T cells enriched from blood (not recorded which). The receptors here all came from a woman aged 40 to 50 who had been exposed to COVID-19. CDR3s include the opening cysteine and the closing phenylalanine or tryptophan. Each record gives: J gene, clone size, V gene, CDR3 protein. Rows give clone size only sometimes, using once, few, many, or a class for an expanded clone.

TRBJ1-2 . TRBV5-1 CASSIGPEGIDGYTF
TRBJ2-2 . TRBV11-1 CASSPQGKDTGELFF
TRBJ2-3 . TRBV12-3/TRBV12-4 CASSLGGADTQYF
TRBJ2-5 . TRBV24-1 CATSDFGGGFETQYF
TRBJ1-3 . TRBV3-1/TRBV3-2 CASSQGVFSGNTIYF
TRBJ2-7 . TRBV25-1 CAATGTGGNGAYEQYF
TRBJ2-5 . TRBV27 CASSLGRGGETQYF
TRBJ2-6 . TRBV27 CASSPSPGQGSGANVLTF
TRBJ2-2 . TRBV3-1/TRBV3-2 CASSRGQNTGELFF
TRBJ2-5 . TRBV5-1 CATSQRGGQETQYF
TRBJ1-2 . TRBV4-1 CASSLMETGYYGYTF
TRBJ2-2 . TRBV4-1 CASSQGDRVPNTGELFF
TRBJ1-4 few TRBV30 CAWSVGSDRPNEKLFF
TRBJ2-7 . TRBV10-1 CASSERGEQYF
TRBJ2-5 . TRBV7-3 CASSGSGGQETQYF
TRBJ2-1 . TRBV14 CASSRPGTTYNEQFF
TRBJ2-3 . TRBV18 CASSLSVSDTQYF
TRBJ1-2 . TRBV5-5 CASNPMWGGHNGYTF
TRBJ1-2 . TRBV6-4 CASRPGIDYGYTF
TRBJ2-2 . TRBV5-1 CASSGTGGFTAGELFF
TRBJ1-1 . TRBV7-3 CASSLDSYTEAFF
TRBJ1-4 few TRBV27 CASSLYGQVAATNEKLFF
TRBJ2-1 . TRBV7-8 CASSLALGGASYNEQFF
TRBJ1-6 . TRBV19 CASSIANRQGGSYNSPLHF
TRBJ1-2 . TRBV15 CATSRTRTGYYGYTF
TRBJ2-1 . TRBV10-3 CAISRDRVSEQFF
TRBJ1-3 . TRBV4-3 CASSQDFGLESSGNTIYF
TRBJ1-2 . TRBV13 CASPRRPGQGAGYTF
TRBJ2-7 . TRBV4-1 CASSLGTGWSYEQYF
TRBJ1-2 . TRBV4-1 CASSRGQAKGYTF
TRBJ1-4 . TRBV9 CASSVQGSNEKLFF
TRBJ2-3 . TRBV28 CASSRSGGAVDTQYF
TRBJ2-1 once TRBV13 CASSLGLAGGNEQFF
TRBJ2-5 . TRBV12-5 CASGGTGTGGETQYF
TRBJ1-6 . TRBV9 CASSVPDRNSPLHF
TRBJ1-2 . TRBV2 CASSPQGFGTSLYGYTF
TRBJ1-4 . TRBV4-3 CASSRETGQGSEKLFF
TRBJ2-3 . TRBV28 CASSPRGTGSRTDTQYF
TRBJ2-2 . TRBV15 CATSREVTGTGELFF
TRBJ1-1 . TRBV5-5 CASSLTGSNTEAFF
TRBJ2-7 once TRBV7-3 CASSLTRQHEQYF